This T cell receptor beta chain emerged from a study of blood T cells in healthy people across ages. Through a sample-barcoded 5' primer and a J-beta primer mix, a second PCR was run for roughly 7 to 11 cycles. Via MiXCR, TCRdb re-called the 5' RACE reads, giving one row per CDR3 protein. Altogether roughly 700,000 distinct CDR3 sequences are present, around 48% being singletons, with the ten largest covering about 32%. Donors were systemically healthy Caucasian individuals from Russia aged roughly 6 to 100 years. Isolated PBMCs totaled at least 7 million in each sample. CDR3 length: 13 residues. Per germline, CDR1 DFQATT and CDR2 SNEGSKA (reference sequence). Trimming at V came to 5 bases and at J to 5 bases, leaving 7 bases not matched to a gene. Study observations and caveats: Roughly linear age-related decline in beta diversity appeared, significant by age approximately 41. A strong correlation was found between TCR beta diversity and the percentage of naive T cells.

Of note for this clonotype: Its antigen is as yet unknown.

This receptor was identified in a woman aged 55-70 years in good health. The chain is built from TRBV20-1 and TRBJ2-7; TRBD1 aligns across 9 bases. The sequenced sample consisted of blood. CDR3: CSAETGQGNEQYF. The CDR3 DNA sequence: TGCAGTGCTGAAACGGGACAGGGAAACGAGCAGTACTTC.